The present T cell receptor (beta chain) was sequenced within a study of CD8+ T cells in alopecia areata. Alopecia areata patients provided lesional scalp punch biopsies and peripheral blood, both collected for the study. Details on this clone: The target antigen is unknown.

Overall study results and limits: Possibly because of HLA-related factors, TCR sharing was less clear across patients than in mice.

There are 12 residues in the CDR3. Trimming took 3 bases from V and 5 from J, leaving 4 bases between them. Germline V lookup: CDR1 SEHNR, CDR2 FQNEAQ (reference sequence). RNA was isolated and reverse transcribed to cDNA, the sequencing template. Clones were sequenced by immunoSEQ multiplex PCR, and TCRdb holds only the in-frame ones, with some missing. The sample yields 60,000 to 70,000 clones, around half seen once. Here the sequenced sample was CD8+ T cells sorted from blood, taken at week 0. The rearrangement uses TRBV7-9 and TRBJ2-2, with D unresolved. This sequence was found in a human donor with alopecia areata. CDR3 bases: TGTGCCAGCAGCTTGGCAACCGGGGAGCTGTTTTTT. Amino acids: CASSLATGELFF.